These 26 T cell receptor beta chains were all obtained from the same sample, sequenced in a study of identical twins. TCRdb independently ran MiXCR on the 5' RACE reads; one entry per CDR3 protein. In the table there are under 800,000 distinct CDR3 sequences, approximately 22% of which are singletons. This same sample was also taken into another study, of T cells expressing NK-cell markers.

The sequenced sample was PBMCs. The receptors derive from a young woman in good health.

The chain uses TRBV6-6 and TRBJ1-1; D not resolved. CDR1 is MNHNY, CDR2 SVGAGI, per germline (reference sequence). The CDR3 sequence is 10 residues long. In nucleotides, the CDR3 is TGTGTCTCCGGGGACACTGAAGCTTTCTTT. Its protein is CVSGDTEAFF.

The gene calls are TRBV6-1 and TRBJ1-1, with 12 positions matching TRBD1. CDR3 length: 15 amino acids. Trimming at V came to 7 bases and at J to 11 bases, leaving 14 bases not matched to a gene. Germline V CDR1 and CDR2: MNHNS, SASEGT. In DNA, the CDR3 is TGTGCCAGCATCCCGGGGGGACAGGGGGCTCCTGTGGCTTTCTTT. Protein sequence: CASIPGGQGAPVAFF.

This sequence joins TRBV7-9 and TRBJ1-1; D possibly corresponds to TRBD1 (5 bases). The germline CDR1 and CDR2 sequences are SEHNR and FQNEAQ (reference sequence). Trimming took off 4 bases at V and 1 base at J, with 13 bases between the two ends. The CDR3 runs to 15 residues. Written as DNA, the CDR3 is TGTGCCAGCAGCTCCGGGACGAAGGGGAACACTGAAGCTTTCTTT. This gives the protein CASSSGTKGNTEAFF.

This clonotype came up a few times. The chain carries TRBV12-5 and TRBJ2-1; D not certain. Trimming left V 6 bases short and J 7 bases short, with 10 bases between. The germline gives CDR1 LGHNT, CDR2 FRNRAP. The CDR3 is 12 amino acids. CDR3 sequence (DNA): TGTGCTAGTGGCCTGCTTCGAAATGAGCAGTTCTTC. Protein product: CASGLLRNEQFF.

This clonotype was recorded at least ten times. This sequence joins TRBV2 and TRBJ2-2; TRBD1 agrees at 9 bases. This CDR3 is built from 14 residues. Germline V lookup: CDR1 SNHLY, CDR2 FYNNEI. Unmatched junction bases numbered 2, after V lost 6 bases and J lost 3 bases. The CDR3 DNA reads TGTGCCAGCAGGGGACAGGGATACACCGGGGAGCTGTTTTTT. Encoded protein: CASRGQGYTGELFF.

The gene calls are TRBV20-1 and TRBJ2-5; 11 nucleotides agree with TRBD2. V shed 2 bases, J shed 4 bases, and the junction held 9 bases outside the gene matches. Germline CDR1 DFQATT, CDR2 SNEGSKA (reference sequence). The length of the CDR3 is 16 residues. The CDR3 DNA reads TGCAGTGCTAGACACAAGGGACTAGCGGTGGGAGAGACCCAGTACTTC. Translation gives CSARHKGLAVGETQYF.

This clonotype occurred a few times. The V call is TRBV6-5, the J call TRBJ2-7; the D gene is possibly TRBD2 (6 bases). Trimming took 3 bases from V and 2 from J, leaving 14 bases between them. The CDR3 contains 15 residues. Germline CDR1 and CDR2: MNHEY and SVGAGI. The CDR3, as DNA: TGTGCCAGCAGTTATCTGGGGGGAGCTACCTACGAGCAGTACTTC. Amino acids: CASSYLGGATYEQYF.

The chain links TRBV5-1 to TRBJ2-1; 11 bases map to TRBD2. V shed 7 bases, J shed 6 bases, and the junction held 3 bases outside the gene matches. Germline lookup yields CDR1 SGHRS and CDR2 YFSETQ. The CDR3 is 13 residues long. The CDR3 reads CASGGTSGNEQFF. CDR3 in DNA: TGCGCCAGCGGCGGGACTAGCGGCAATGAGCAGTTCTTC.

This clonotype has only a few counts. The chain is built from TRBV10-3 and TRBJ2-7; D is undetermined. Germline V lookup: CDR1 ENHRY, CDR2 SYGVKD. The germline V and J ends were trimmed by 0 bases and 5 bases, with 14 bases remaining between them. CDR3 length: 15 amino acids. This CDR3 reads CAISESEPARHEQYF. CDR3 DNA sequence: TGTGCCATCAGTGAGTCCGAACCCGCACGGCACGAGCAGTACTTC.

This clonotype was counted at least ten times. The rearrangement joins TRBV27 to TRBJ2-5, with D maybe TRBD2 (6 bases). The CDR3 extends over 13 amino acids. Germline V gene sequence: CDR1 MNHEY, CDR2 SMNVEV (reference sequence). Trimming took off 7 bases at V and 2 bases at J, with 11 bases between the two ends. In nucleotides, the CDR3 is TGTGCCAGCACCCCCGGGGGACAAGAGACCCAGTACTTC. Translation: CASTPGGQETQYF.

This clonotype has only a few counts. The rearrangement links TRBV4-3 to TRBJ2-1; weak D call: TRBD1 (5 bases). The V end lost 4 bases, the J end lost 7 bases, and 17 bases lay between the germline ends. Germline V CDR1 and CDR2: LGHNA, YSLEER. This CDR3 is built from 15 residues. The CDR3 here is CASSLGLAGMNEQFF. CDR3 nucleotide sequence: TGCGCCAGCAGCCTCGGTCTGGCAGGGATGAATGAGCAGTTCTTC.

This chain links TRBV20-1 with TRBJ2-7; tentatively, D is TRBD2 (5 bases). The germline gives CDR1 DFQATT, CDR2 SNEGSKA (reference sequence). Trimming removed 4 bases from V and 2 bases from J, with 12 bases in between. CDR3 size: 13 residues. The DNA for the CDR3 is TGCAGTGCTATCGCGAGCGGAGCCTACGAGCAGTACTTC. Protein sequence: CSAIASGAYEQYF.

This clonotype has more than one count but fewer than ten. The chain has TRBV27 and TRBJ2-2, with 9 bases fitting TRBD1. CDR1 is MNHEY, CDR2 SMNVEV, per germline (reference sequence). The CDR3 is 16 amino acids. J gave up 6 bases and V 5 bases, and 10 bases lay outside the gene matches. CDR3 DNA: TGTGCCAGCAGTGCCTCCGGGACAGGGTGGTCCGGGGAGCTGTTTTTT. It yields the protein CASSASGTGWSGELFF.

This clonotype has more than one count but fewer than ten. This chain joins TRBV4-3 and TRBJ2-3; D is unresolved. This CDR3 has 13 amino acids. Trimming took off 1 base at V and 2 bases at J, with 4 bases between the two ends. The V gene's germline CDR1 is LGHNA and CDR2 YSLEER. The CDR3 nucleotides read TGCGCCAGCAGCCAAGGTAACACAGATACGCAGTATTTT. Protein product: CASSQGNTDTQYF.

J is TRBJ1-1 and V is TRBV25-1; D not certain. V lost 5 bases and J 6 bases, leaving 13 bases between the germline ends. The CDR3 totals 13 residues. CDR1 MGHDK and CDR2 SYGVNS come from the germline V gene. The CDR3 region has the DNA TGTGCCAGCAGTCGTCAATCCACGGCTGAAGCTTTCTTT. Protein: CASSRQSTAEAFF.

This clonotype has only a few counts. This sequence joins TRBV5-1 and TRBJ2-1; D tentatively fits TRBD1 or TRBD2 (5 bases each). V dropped 0 bases and J dropped 10 bases, with 11 bases sitting between them. Germline V lookup: CDR1 SGHRS, CDR2 YFSETQ. The CDR3 runs 13 residues. In DNA form, the CDR3 reads TGCGCCAGCAGCTTGGGGGGGTCCAGAGAGCAGTTCTTC. It specifies CASSLGGSREQFF.

This clonotype has only a few counts. The chain combines TRBV7-6 with TRBJ2-1; tentatively, D is TRBD2 (6 bases). CDR3 size: 13 residues. V shed 4 bases and J shed 5 bases, with 9 bases lying between them. Germline assignment: CDR1 SGHVS and CDR2 FNYEAQ. The CDR3 DNA sequence: TGTGCCAGCAGCTACGGGGGAGACAATGAGCAGTTCTTC. Amino acids: CASSYGGDNEQFF.

This clonotype was recorded a few times. The rearrangement joins TRBV15 to TRBJ2-7; the D gene is possibly TRBD1 (6 bases). Germline-derived CDR1 and CDR2 are LNHNV and YYDKDF (reference sequence). The CDR3 loop spans 15 amino acids. Trimming cost V 1 base and J 6 bases, with 16 bases left between them. This CDR3 reads CATSRGLTGASEQYF. The CDR3 bases are TGTGCCACCAGCAGAGGATTGACAGGCGCGAGCGAGCAGTACTTC.

The V gene is TRBV5-8, the J gene TRBJ1-5; the D is unclear. V shed 0 bases and J shed 3 bases, with 4 bases lying between them. Germline V gene data show CDR1 as SGHTS and CDR2 as YDEGEE. The CDR3 runs to 13 residues. Written as DNA, the CDR3 is TGTGCCAGCAGCTTGGAAACCAATCAGCCCCAGCATTTT. This translates into CASSLETNQPQHF.

The chain has TRBV15 and TRBJ2-1, with D possibly being TRBD2 (5 bases). CDR1 and CDR2 (germline): LNHNV, YYDKDF (reference sequence). V was pared by 0 bases and J by 9 bases, with 9 bases between. There are 13 residues in the CDR3. CDR3 residues: CATSRDQAGEQFF. The CDR3 nucleotides are TGTGCCACCAGCAGAGACCAGGCGGGTGAGCAGTTCTTC. Variable domain in full (rest from reference TRBV15 and TRBJ2-1): DAMVIQNPRYQVTQFGKPVTLSCSQTLNHNVMYWYQQKSSQAPKLLFHYYDKDFNNEADTPDNFQSRRPNTSFCFLDIRSPGLGDTAMYLCATSRDQAGEQFFGPGTRLTVL.

The chain combines TRBV5-1 with TRBJ2-3, with 10 bases matching TRBD2. In germline, CDR1 is SGHRS, CDR2 YFSETQ. V lost 2 bases, J lost 5 bases, and 11 bases stayed unmatched. CDR3 length equals 17 residues. The CDR3 reads CASSFAPSGTSVDTQYF. The DNA of the CDR3 is TGCGCCAGCAGCTTCGCTCCCTCCGGGACTAGCGTAGATACGCAGTATTTT.

In this sample, this clonotype turned up a few times. This CDR3 reads CSARDKSAGNSPLHF. The CDR3, as DNA: TGCAGTGCTAGAGATAAGTCGGCTGGGAATTCACCCCTCCACTTT. The V gene is TRBV20-1, the J gene TRBJ1-6, with unresolved D. CDR3 size: 15 residues. The germline V gene has CDR1 DFQATT and CDR2 SNEGSKA (reference sequence). V lost 0 bases, J lost 7 bases, and 13 bases lay in between.

Only a few counts were recorded for this clonotype. The V gene is TRBV20-1, the J gene TRBJ2-1, with D perhaps TRBD1 or TRBD2 (5 bases each). Germline-derived CDR1 and CDR2 are DFQATT and SNEGSKA (reference sequence). This CDR3 has 13 residues. V dropped 5 bases and J dropped 8 bases, with 16 bases sitting between them. The CDR3 DNA is TGCAGTGCTGGGAGTGGGGGAAAGGATGAGCAGTTCTTC. Its protein product is CSAGSGGKDEQFF.

The rearrangement joins TRBV18 to TRBJ2-3; D gene uncertain. CDR3 length: 14 amino acids. Germline CDR1 KGHSH, CDR2 LQKENI. Trimming shortened V by 4 bases and J by 2 bases, and 10 bases separated the two germline ends. For the CDR3, the DNA is TGTGCCAGCTCACTCACTTCCGACACAGATACGCAGTATTTT. Encoded protein: CASSLTSDTDTQYF.

Here the CDR3 DNA reads TGTGCCAGCAGCTTGAGCGTGACGTTTATTAGCTCCTATAATTCACCCCTCCACTTT. This translates into CASSLSVTFISSYNSPLHF. The rearrangement links TRBV5-4 to TRBJ1-6; D uncertain. V was clipped by 1 base and J by 0 bases, with 17 bases between them. From germline, CDR1 is SGHNT and CDR2 YYREEE (reference sequence). The CDR3 length is 19 residues.

This clonotype was seen more than once but under ten times. The rearrangement uses TRBV6-2 or TRBV6-3 and TRBJ2-5; D is uncertain. Trimming shortened V by 4 bases and J by 6 bases, and 9 bases separated the two germline ends. From germline, CDR1 is MNHEY and CDR2 SVGEGT. The CDR3 spans 12 residues. CDR3 protein: CASSSRVKTQYF. The CDR3 region has the DNA TGTGCCAGCAGTTCCAGAGTCAAGACCCAGTACTTC.